The 24 T cell receptor beta chains reported below all come from one sample, sequenced in a study of blood T cells in healthy people across ages (dated by TCRdb to the mid-2010s). The protocol used for the library was 5' RACE. Instrument used: Illumina HiSeq 2500. A second PCR of about 6 to 12 cycles was run with a J-beta primer mix and a sample-barcoded 5' primer. The raw public reads went through TCRdb reprocessing: fastp at Q25, MiXCR clone calling, in-frame beta chains kept. Every entry covers one CDR3 protein and lists the most common genes and DNA from its rows. The sample table shows 750,000 to 1,000,000 distinct CDR3 sequences, and 25% to 35% are seen once. Clones ranked in the top ten supply roughly 10% of the sample. In addition, the sample was reused for a study of T cells of mothers and their children.

Sequenced input: blood. These receptors all come from a woman between 40 and 50 years old in good health.

The chain uses TRBV9 and TRBJ2-6; possible D gene TRBD1, 5 bases. In germline, CDR1 is SGDLS, CDR2 YYNGEE. This CDR3 is built from 18 residues. Trimming left V 6 bases short and J 0 bases short, with 19 bases between. CDR3: CASTRGAGRYSGANVLTF. CDR3 sequence (DNA): TGTGCCAGCACCCGTGGCGCAGGGCGGTACTCTGGGGCCAACGTCCTGACTTTC.

As to this clonotype: An end of the junction differs from the germline gene, which may be a read error. The chain joins TRBV7-2 to TRBJ1-6; D unclear. This CDR3 region has 13 residues. Germline values: CDR1 SGHTA, CDR2 FQGNSA. The CDR3 here is CAGSQDRNSPLHF. The CDR3 bases are TGTGCCGGCAGCCAGGACCGTAATTCACCCCTCCACTTT.

This clonotype came up once. This chain connects TRBV12-3 or TRBV12-4 to TRBJ2-1; 9 positions agree with TRBD1. Trimming removed 6 bases from V and 9 bases from J; junction bases left unmatched: 9. The CDR3 has 14 amino acids. In DNA form, the CDR3 reads TGTGCCAGCAGCCCTGGACAGGGGAGGGGTGAGCAGTTCTTC. Translation: CASSPGQGRGEQFF.

This clonotype has more than one count but fewer than ten. The chain employs TRBV4-1 and TRBJ1-2, with D perhaps TRBD1 (6 bases). With 0 bases removed from V and 3 bases from J, the gap between germline ends came to 11 bases. The CDR3 is 15 amino acids. Germline V gene data show CDR1 as MGHRA and CDR2 as YSYEKL. The CDR3 sequence: CASSQDPGDHYGYTF. The CDR3 DNA follows: TGCGCCAGCAGCCAAGACCCAGGGGACCACTATGGCTACACCTTC.

On this clonotype itself: At one end, the junction sequence differs from germline, possibly due to a read error. CDR3 residues: CAGSLGRNEQFF. For the CDR3, the DNA is TGTGCCGGCAGTCTCGGACGGAATGAGCAGTTCTTC. V usage is TRBV6-2 or TRBV6-3 and J usage is TRBJ2-1; D is unresolved. Per the germline V gene, CDR1 is MNHEY and CDR2 is SVGEGT. The CDR3 is made up of 12 amino acids.

This clonotype occurred many times. The V and J genes are TRBV7-9 and TRBJ2-5; D is uncertain. Germline CDR1 and CDR2: SEHNR and FQNEAQ (reference sequence). V shed 2 bases and J shed 0 bases, with 13 bases lying between them. The CDR3 extends over 16 amino acids. In nucleotides, the CDR3 is TGTGCCAGCAGCTTATCCTTAACAGAGTACCAAGAGACCCAGTACTTC. Protein: CASSLSLTEYQETQYF.

The rearrangement uses TRBV11-2 and TRBJ2-7, with 9 bases that match TRBD1. CDR1 and CDR2 from the germline V gene are SGHAT and FQNNGV. This CDR3 region has 15 residues. J lost 4 bases, V lost 6 bases, and 10 bases had no gene match. The CDR3 DNA reads TGTGCCAGCAGTGAACCGAGACAGGGGGTTTACGAGCAGTACTTC. This encodes CASSEPRQGVYEQYF.

This clonotype was seen more than once but under ten times. The chain uses TRBV28 and TRBJ2-1; either TRBD1 or TRBD2 may fit D (6 bases each). Germline V gives CDR1 MDHEN, CDR2 SYDVKM. The CDR3 loop spans 16 amino acids. Trimming left V 8 bases short and J 0 bases short, with 17 bases between. The CDR3 spells CASLLRGQVSYNEQFF. In DNA, the CDR3 is TGTGCCAGCCTTCTCCGGGGGCAGGTCTCCTACAATGAGCAGTTCTTC.

In this sample, this clonotype turned up a few times. This could be a read error, since a much larger clone is one nucleotide away. The gene calls are TRBV27 and TRBJ2-6; D call uncertain. The CDR3 contains 16 residues. V lost 5 bases and J lost 4, with 15 bases in between. The germline V gene has CDR1 MNHEY and CDR2 SMNVEV (reference sequence). The CDR3 is CASSPACAQGANVLTF. CDR3 coding DNA: TGTGCCAGCAGTCCCGCCTGTGCCCAGGGGGCCAACGTCCTGACTTTC.

This chain connects TRBV5-1 to TRBJ2-1; D may be TRBD2 (6 bases). The CDR3 loop spans 15 amino acids. CDR1 is SGHRS and CDR2 is YFSETQ in the germline V gene. V was pared by 0 bases and J by 7 bases, with 14 bases between. In DNA, the CDR3 is TGCGCCAGCAGCTTGGCCCCACTAGCCCTAAATGAGCAGTTCTTC. As protein: CASSLAPLALNEQFF.

This clonotype has at least ten counts. V usage is TRBV20-1 and J usage is TRBJ2-7, with TRBD2 as a possible D gene (5 bases). Trimming removed 6 bases at V and 6 bases at J, with 9 bases between. This CDR3 is built from 10 residues. From germline, CDR1 is DFQATT and CDR2 SNEGSKA (reference sequence). The CDR3 protein is CSAARGEQYF. The CDR3 DNA follows: TGCAGTGCAGCTCGGGGCGAGCAGTACTTC.

The CDR3, as DNA: TGCAGTGCTCGCTCCTTACAGGGTGAGGGTCAGCCCCAGCATTTT. Encoded protein: CSARSLQGEGQPQHF. The chain combines TRBV20-1 with TRBJ1-5; TRBD1 might be the D (6 bases). The ends were cut back, 5 bases at V and 6 bases at J, with 20 bases in the middle. The germline gives CDR1 DFQATT, CDR2 SNEGSKA (reference sequence). The CDR3 contains 15 residues.

This clonotype was seen repeatedly, ten times or more. J is TRBJ2-1 and V is TRBV4-1; D possibly matches TRBD1 or TRBD2 (5 bases each). V lost 0 bases and J 12 bases, leaving 12 bases between the germline ends. The CDR3 length is 13 residues. The germline V gene has CDR1 MGHRA and CDR2 YSYEKL. CDR3 coding DNA: TGCGCCAGCAGCCAAGAATCGAGGGGTGGGCAGTTCTTC. This sequence encodes CASSQESRGGQFF.

This clonotype was detected ten times or more. A much bigger clone sits one base away, suggesting this may be a read error. The chain recombines TRBV12-3 or TRBV12-4 with TRBJ2-4, with TRBD2 as a possible D gene (5 bases). This CDR3 contains 15 residues. V was pared by 1 base and J by 13 bases, with 20 bases between. CDR3 sequence reads: CASSLDRTGYNEQYF. The CDR3 nucleotides are TGTGCCAGCAGTTTAGACAGAACGGGGTACAATGAGCAGTACTTC.

Of note for this clonotype: This clone may be a read error of a much larger clone one base away. The rearrangement links TRBV5-1 to TRBJ2-7; 7 bases agree with TRBD2. This CDR3 has 15 residues. Germline CDR1 reads SGHRS; CDR2 reads YFSETQ. CDR3 nucleotides: TGCGTCAGCAAGTCGATGGGAGGGAGCGTCTACGAGCAGTACTTC. Encoded protein: CVSKSMGGSVYEQYF.

The J gene is TRBJ2-4, the V gene TRBV28; 11 bases align to TRBD1. The V gene's germline CDR1 is MDHEN and CDR2 SYDVKM. This CDR3 is built from 17 residues. J lost 0 bases, V lost 5 bases, and 6 bases had no gene match. The CDR3 here is CASSPQGQGGAKNIQYF. The CDR3 DNA sequence: TGTGCCAGCAGTCCACAGGGACAGGGGGGAGCCAAAAACATTCAGTACTTC.

V and J are TRBV7-2 and TRBJ1-1; the D gene is possibly TRBD1 (5 bases). Germline CDR1 reads SGHTA; CDR2 reads FQGNSA. The CDR3 loop spans 14 amino acids. The germline V and J ends were trimmed by 1 base and 1 base, with 7 bases remaining between them. The CDR3 region has the DNA TGTGCCAGCAGCTTAGGGACACCGAACACTGAAGCTTTCTTT. Protein: CASSLGTPNTEAFF. Full variable domain (missing parts from reference TRBV7-2 and TRBJ1-1): GAGVSQSPSNKVTEKGKDVELRCDPISGHTALYWYRQSLGQGLEFLIYFQGNSAPDKSGLPSDRFSAERTGGSVSTLTIQRTQQEDSAVYLCASSLGTPNTEAFFGQGTRLTVV.

The rearrangement joins TRBV28 to TRBJ2-7; 7 bases agree with TRBD1. Germline V gives CDR1 MDHEN, CDR2 SYDVKM. CDR3 length: 14 amino acids. The J segment lost 6 bases and the V segment lost 4 bases, leaving 9 bases of the junction unmatched. The CDR3 sequence: CASSSPDRVGEQYF. The CDR3, as DNA: TGTGCCAGCAGTTCCCCTGACAGGGTGGGCGAGCAGTACTTC.

This sequence joins TRBV10-3 and TRBJ1-1; no clear D gene. Germline CDR1 ENHRY, CDR2 SYGVKD. V dropped 5 bases and J dropped 8 bases, with 21 bases sitting between them. The CDR3 runs to 15 residues. The CDR3 nucleotides read TGTGCCATCAGTCTCGGGGTAGCGGGCAGCGCGGAAGCTTTCTTT. Protein: CAISLGVAGSAEAFF.

A word on this clonotype: Just one base apart from a much larger clone, this may be a read error. The J gene is TRBJ1-1, the V gene TRBV14, with D possibly being TRBD1 (6 bases). This CDR3 is 15 amino acids long. The V gene's germline CDR1 is SGHDN and CDR2 FVKESK. CDR3 bases: TGTACCAGCAGCTCACAGGGAGCCCTGAACACTGAAGCTTTCTTT. As protein: CTSSSQGALNTEAFF. The variable domain in full, completed from reference TRBV14 and TRBJ1-1, reads EAGVTQFPSHSVIEKGQTVTLRCDPISGHDNLYWYRRVMGKEIKFLLHFVKESKQDESGMPNNRFLAERTGGTYSTLKVQPAELEDSGVYFCTSSSQGALNTEAFFGQGTRLTVV.

The rearrangement links TRBV6-6 to TRBJ2-1; D gene ambiguous. Trimming took 0 bases from V and 8 from J, leaving 11 bases between them. Germline loops: CDR1 MNHNY, CDR2 SVGAGI (reference sequence). The CDR3 totals 14 residues. CDR3: CASSYSKRGYEQFF. The CDR3 DNA follows: TGTGCCAGCAGTTACTCCAAGAGAGGCTATGAGCAGTTCTTC.

Only a few counts were recorded for this clonotype. The chain joins TRBV6-5 to TRBJ1-2; 11 nucleotides align to TRBD1. The V gene's germline CDR1 is MNHEY and CDR2 SVGAGI. After removal of 4 bases from V and 8 bases from J, the junction contained 9 bases not matched to a gene. The CDR3 runs 15 residues. CDR3 amino acids: CASSSEGQGATGYTF. In DNA, the CDR3 is TGTGCCAGCAGTTCCGAAGGACAGGGGGCGACAGGCTACACCTTC.

This chain links TRBV6-5 with TRBJ1-2; TRBD1 matches 10 bases. Germline loops: CDR1 MNHEY, CDR2 SVGAGI. Unmatched junction bases numbered 10, after V lost 5 bases and J lost 13 bases. The CDR3 is 13 residues long. The CDR3, as DNA: TGTGCCAGCAGTAACCGGGACAGGGGTAGCTCCACCTTC. The encoded protein is CASSNRDRGSSTF.

J is TRBJ1-2 and V is TRBV6-1; D gene ambiguous. Trimming stripped 2 bases from V and 0 bases from J, with 10 bases between. The CDR3 has 15 residues. The germline V gene encodes CDR1 MNHNS and CDR2 SASEGT. In nucleotides, the CDR3 is TGTGCCAGCAGTGAACCGACACAAGCTAACTATGGCTACACCTTC. Residues: CASSEPTQANYGYTF.